These 31 T cell receptor beta chains came from one sample sequenced in a study of cytomegalovirus exposure and HLA in healthy donors. Data came from immunoSEQ multiplex PCR; TCRdb stores just in-frame clones and leaves some out. The sample shows some 140,000 clones, around 85% of them seen only once. Sequenced: PBMCs. These TCRs come from a man younger than 35 in good health and CMV-seronegative.

The sample holds a few counts of this clone. The rearrangement joins TRBV7-9 to TRBJ1-2, with D unresolved. This CDR3 contains 15 residues. Germline-derived CDR1 and CDR2 are SEHNR and FQNEAQ (reference sequence). V was pared by 1 base and J by 2 bases, with 11 bases between. In DNA, the CDR3 is TGTGCCAGCAGCTTAGAGTTGGGAGGGAACTATGGCTACACCTTC. Translating gives CASSLELGGNYGYTF.

This clone has only one observation. The V and J genes are TRBV2 and TRBJ1-5; 9 bases are shared with TRBD1. The trim removed 6 bases at V and 11 bases at J, leaving 11 bases unmatched. The CDR3 totals 14 residues. Germline V gene data show CDR1 as SNHLY and CDR2 as FYNNEI. This CDR3 reads CASSQRQGEQAQHF. In DNA, the CDR3 is TGTGCCAGCAGCCAGAGACAGGGGGAACAGGCCCAGCATTTT.

CDR3 loop: CASRLAGVTGELFF. CDR3 bases: TGTGCCAGCAGACTAGCGGGGGTCACCGGGGAGCTGTTTTTT. V is TRBV6-4 and J is TRBJ2-2, with TRBD2 matching over 11 bases. V shed 6 bases and J 4 bases; nucleotides not matched to a gene: 1. The CDR3 has 14 residues. CDR1 and CDR2 (germline): MRHNA, SNTAGT.

The chain combines TRBV9 with TRBJ2-3; the match to TRBD2 covers 8 bases. Trimming cost V 6 bases and J 4 bases; bases outside gene matches: 7. In germline, CDR1 is SGDLS, CDR2 YYNGEE. The CDR3 is 14 residues long. The CDR3 nucleotides read TGTGCCAGCAACGGGGCGGGAGGACCAGATACGCAGTATTTT. Its translation is CASNGAGGPDTQYF.

The gene calls are TRBV19 and TRBJ1-5; 8 nucleotides align to TRBD1. V trimming: 1 base; J trimming: 3 bases; junction bases outside the gene matches: 5. Germline CDR1 is LNHDA and CDR2 is SQIVND (reference sequence). The CDR3 totals 16 residues. CDR3 protein: CASSIGGTGINQPQHF. The CDR3 nucleotides read TGTGCCAGTAGTATAGGGGGGACAGGAATCAATCAGCCCCAGCATTTT.

This chain joins TRBV5-1 and TRBJ1-3; no firm D call. Germline loops: CDR1 SGHRS, CDR2 YFSETQ. The CDR3 covers 13 residues. V gave up 6 bases and J gave up 4 bases, with 11 bases separating them. In DNA, the CDR3 is TGCGCCAGCAACGATCACTCAGGAAACACCATATATTTT. Translating gives CASNDHSGNTIYF.

The gene calls are TRBV27 and TRBJ2-5, with D maybe TRBD1 (5 bases). V was clipped by 6 bases and J by 3 bases, with 20 bases between them. Germline CDR1 is MNHEY and CDR2 is SMNVEV (reference sequence). The CDR3 has 16 residues. The CDR3 loop reads CASRPKPLGPKETQYF. The CDR3 nucleotides are TGTGCCAGCAGACCCAAACCCTTGGGGCCGAAAGAGACCCAGTACTTC.

The chain joins TRBV19 to TRBJ1-5, with unresolved D. In germline, CDR1 is LNHDA, CDR2 SQIVND (reference sequence). V gave up 3 bases and J gave up 0 bases, with 3 bases separating them. The CDR3 has 13 residues. CDR3 DNA sequence: TGTGCCAGTAGTATGGCTAGCAATCAGCCCCAGCATTTT. This encodes CASSMASNQPQHF. Variable domain in full (rest from reference TRBV19 and TRBJ1-5): DGGITQSPKYLFRKEGQNVTLSCEQNLNHDAMYWYRQDPGQGLRLIYYSQIVNDFQKGDIAEGYSVSREKKESFPLTVTSAQKNPTAFYLCASSMASNQPQHFGDGTRLSIL.

The chain combines TRBV25-1 with TRBJ2-7; 8 bases are shared with TRBD1. V lost 5 bases and J lost 4; bases outside the gene matches: 7. In germline, CDR1 is MGHDK, CDR2 SYGVNS. CDR3 length: 14 amino acids. DNA of the CDR3: TGTGCCAGCAGTCCAAGGACAGGGCAATACGAGCAGTACTTC. As protein: CASSPRTGQYEQYF.

This clone turned up a few times. The genes are TRBV19 and TRBJ1-2; a possible D gene is TRBD1 (6 bases). V dropped 8 bases and J dropped 5 bases, with 18 bases sitting between them. Germline CDR1 and CDR2: LNHDA and SQIVND (reference sequence). This CDR3 is built from 14 residues. The CDR3 protein is CASLPGQSSYGYTF. In DNA, the CDR3 is TGTGCCAGTCTACCTGGACAGTCGTCTTATGGCTACACCTTC.

This clone was seen only a few times. The V gene is TRBV7-9, the J gene TRBJ1-1; possibly TRBD1 for D (5 bases). V lost 4 bases, J lost 1 base, and 13 bases lay in between. The CDR3 has 15 residues. Per the germline V gene, CDR1 is SEHNR and CDR2 is FQNEAQ (reference sequence). CDR3 nucleotide sequence: TGTGCCAGCAGCTCTTCTACCGGGGGGAACACTGAAGCTTTCTTT. As protein: CASSSSTGGNTEAFF.

V and J are TRBV2 and TRBJ2-1; 9 bases agree with TRBD2. With 4 bases clipped from V and 2 bases from J, the junction kept 6 bases outside the gene matches. CDR3 size: 16 residues. Germline V gene lookup returns CDR1 SNHLY and CDR2 FYNNEI. The CDR3 protein is CASSGLAGDPYNEQFF. In nucleotides, the CDR3 is TGTGCCAGCAGTGGTTTAGCGGGGGACCCCTACAATGAGCAGTTCTTC.

This chain joins TRBV7-8 and TRBJ1-1; no clear D gene. Germline-derived CDR1 and CDR2 are SGHVS and FQNEAQ. This CDR3 spans 11 amino acids. V was shortened by 5 bases and J by 10 bases, with 11 bases between the two germline ends. CDR3 loop: CASSIGGAAFF. In DNA, the CDR3 is TGTGCCAGCAGCATCGGTGGAGCAGCTTTCTTT.

The V gene is TRBV11-2, the J gene TRBJ2-3; tentative D call: TRBD2 (5 bases). This CDR3 contains 17 residues. The germline V and J ends were trimmed by 4 bases and 2 bases, with 19 bases remaining between them. Germline CDR1 is SGHAT and CDR2 is FQNNGV. The DNA for the CDR3 is TGTGCCAGCAGCTCTATCTCCGGTCGGGGTAACACAGATACGCAGTATTTT. Residues: CASSSISGRGNTDTQYF. The full variable domain, rest sourced from reference TRBV11-2 and TRBJ2-3, is EAGVAQSPRYKIIEKRQSVAFWCNPISGHATLYWYQQILGQGPKLLIQFQNNGVVDDSQLPKDRFSAERLKGVDSTLKIQPAKLEDSAVYLCASSSISGRGNTDTQYFGPGTRLTVL.

The V and J genes are TRBV28 and TRBJ2-7, with 7 bases lining up with TRBD2. V trimming: 7 bases; J trimming: 4 bases; junction bases outside the gene matches: 7. There are 13 residues in the CDR3. CDR1 and CDR2 (germline): MDHEN, SYDVKM. The CDR3 protein is CASNGEGKYEQYF. As DNA, the CDR3 is TGTGCCAGCAATGGGGAGGGGAAGTACGAGCAGTACTTC.

The chain recombines TRBV5-1 with TRBJ2-5; TRBD1 is a possible D gene (6 bases). The CDR3 is 14 residues long. V was pared by 4 bases and J by 1 base, with 11 bases between. Germline CDR1 SGHRS, CDR2 YFSETQ. The CDR3: CASSPGHSQETQYF. The CDR3 region has the DNA TGCGCCAGCAGCCCGGGACACTCCCAAGAGACCCAGTACTTC. Together with reference TRBV5-1 and TRBJ2-5, the CDR3 gives the full variable domain: KAGVTQTPRYLIKTRGQQVTLSCSPISGHRSVSWYQQTPGQGLQFLFEYFSETQRNKGNFPGRFSGRQFSNSRSEMNVSTLELGDSALYLCASSPGHSQETQYFGPGTRLLVL.

The chain uses TRBV6-5 and TRBJ1-5; 7 bases align to TRBD1. Germline CDR1 MNHEY, CDR2 SVGAGI. Unmatched junction bases numbered 6, after V lost 4 bases and J lost 6 bases. The CDR3 extends over 14 amino acids. The CDR3 region is CASSSRQGGQPQHF. CDR3 coding DNA: TGTGCCAGCAGTTCGCGACAGGGAGGTCAGCCCCAGCATTTT.

The CDR3 DNA reads as TGTGCCAGCAGTTACCCCCAGTTTGAGCAGTTCTTC. Translating it yields CASSYPQFEQFF. The rearrangement joins TRBV6-6 to TRBJ2-1; D not resolved. Per germline, CDR1 MNHNY and CDR2 SVGAGI (reference sequence). V was cut by 2 bases and J by 9 bases, with 8 bases left in between. The length of the CDR3 is 12 residues.

The J gene is TRBJ2-7, the V gene TRBV15, with D maybe TRBD1 (6 bases). The germline V gene encodes CDR1 LNHNV and CDR2 YYDKDF (reference sequence). The CDR3 covers 15 residues. The germline V and J ends were trimmed by 3 bases and 0 bases, with 12 bases remaining between them. CDR3 protein: CATSSERGSSYEQYF. The CDR3, as DNA: TGTGCCACCAGCAGCGAGAGGGGGAGCTCCTACGAGCAGTACTTC.

The J gene is TRBJ2-1, the V gene TRBV6-1; perhaps TRBD2 as D (6 bases). Germline V gene lookup returns CDR1 MNHNS and CDR2 SASEGT. Trimming removed 5 bases at V and 5 bases at J, with 10 bases between. This CDR3 has 13 amino acids. The CDR3 protein is CASSSRDHNEQFF. CDR3 in DNA: TGTGCCAGCAGTTCGCGGGACCACAATGAGCAGTTCTTC.

V usage is TRBV6-5 and J usage is TRBJ2-5; TRBD1 agrees at 7 bases. The CDR3 runs 15 residues. The germline CDR1 and CDR2 sequences are MNHEY and SVGAGI. V lost 5 bases to trimming and J lost 1 base; unmatched junction nucleotides: 7. CDR3 coding DNA: TGTGCCAGCAGTGGTGGGACAGCGCTCCAAGAGACCCAGTACTTC. This sequence encodes CASSGGTALQETQYF.

The chain is built from TRBV6-1 and TRBJ2-2, with D possibly matching TRBD2 (5 bases). The V gene's germline CDR1 is MNHNS and CDR2 SASEGT. Trimming stripped 0 bases from V and 3 bases from J, with 5 bases between. The CDR3 runs 14 residues. As DNA, the CDR3 is TGTGCCAGCAGTGAAGCGGGAGACACCGGGGAGCTGTTTTTT. Protein: CASSEAGDTGELFF.

The V gene is TRBV11-2, the J gene TRBJ2-2, with 8 bases identical to TRBD2. Germline CDR1 SGHAT, CDR2 FQNNGV. Trimming at V came to 3 bases and at J to 2 bases, leaving 5 bases not matched to a gene. This CDR3 is 16 amino acids long. Here the CDR3 DNA reads TGTGCCAGCAGCTTCGCTAGCGGGTCTAACACCGGGGAGCTGTTTTTT. Its protein is CASSFASGSNTGELFF.

The J gene is TRBJ2-1, the V gene TRBV7-9; D remains unclear. Germline V gene data show CDR1 as SEHNR and CDR2 as FQNEAQ (reference sequence). V shed 5 bases and J shed 0 bases, with 5 bases lying between them. The CDR3 extends over 13 amino acids. In nucleotides, the CDR3 is TGTGCCAGCAGCGCGATCTCCTACAATGAGCAGTTCTTC. Its translation: CASSAISYNEQFF.

This chain links TRBV29-1 with TRBJ2-1, with 12 bases that match TRBD2. Germline V CDR1 and CDR2: SQVTM, ANQGSEA. This CDR3 is built from 14 residues. V dropped 7 bases and J dropped 4; count of bases not matched to a gene: 5. CDR3 DNA sequence: TGCAGCGCCCCGACTAGCGGGGGATACAATGAGCAGTTCTTC. Translation: CSAPTSGGYNEQFF.

J is TRBJ2-1 and V is TRBV6-4, with 10 nucleotides matching TRBD2. Germline V gene data show CDR1 as MRHNA and CDR2 as SNTAGT. Losses at the gene ends were 1 base for V and 4 bases for J; bases not matched to a gene: 4. CDR3 size: 16 residues. The CDR3 is CASSDWSGGDYNEQFF. The CDR3 DNA is TGTGCCAGCAGTGACTGGAGCGGGGGGGATTACAATGAGCAGTTCTTC.

The V call is TRBV5-6, the J call TRBJ2-4; D unresolved. Germline assignment: CDR1 SGHDT and CDR2 YYEEEE. V lost 1 base and J lost 5, with 16 bases in between. The CDR3 loop spans 16 amino acids. The CDR3 region is CASSLIDTGLENIQYF. Here the CDR3 DNA reads TGTGCCAGCAGCTTGATCGACACCGGCCTCGAAAACATTCAGTACTTC.

This chain links TRBV4-1 with TRBJ1-5; a possible D gene is TRBD1 (6 bases). Germline V lookup: CDR1 MGHRA, CDR2 YSYEKL. This CDR3 spans 15 amino acids. V was cut by 1 base and J by 7 bases, with 14 bases left in between. The CDR3 region is CASSQAFQGFQPQHF. As DNA, the CDR3 is TGCGCCAGCAGCCAAGCCTTCCAGGGGTTCCAGCCCCAGCATTTT.

At least ten counts were recorded for this clone. V and J are TRBV27 and TRBJ1-5; D gene uncertain. CDR3 length equals 13 residues. The V gene's germline CDR1 is MNHEY and CDR2 SMNVEV (reference sequence). Trimming removed 0 bases at V and 6 bases at J, with 6 bases between. The CDR3 loop is CASSLSPSQPQHF. The CDR3 DNA reads TGTGCCAGCAGTTTATCCCCTTCTCAGCCCCAGCATTTT.

This sequence joins TRBV2 and TRBJ1-5; TRBD1 might be the D (5 bases). This CDR3 is built from 17 residues. Germline loops: CDR1 SNHLY, CDR2 FYNNEI. V was shortened by 6 bases and J by 0 bases, with 18 bases between the two germline ends. The CDR3 bases are TGTGCCAGCAGGGGGGGGACGGGTTATTATAGCAATCAGCCCCAGCATTTT. Its protein is CASRGGTGYYSNQPQHF.

This chain links TRBV15 with TRBJ1-2, with D possibly TRBD1 on 6 matching bases. Trimming took 1 base from V and 7 from J, leaving 10 bases between them. Germline CDR1 LNHNV, CDR2 YYDKDF (reference sequence). This CDR3 is built from 13 residues. DNA for the CDR3: TGTGCCACCAGCAGAGGAGGGGGTGGTGGCTACACCTTC. It translates to CATSRGGGGGYTF.